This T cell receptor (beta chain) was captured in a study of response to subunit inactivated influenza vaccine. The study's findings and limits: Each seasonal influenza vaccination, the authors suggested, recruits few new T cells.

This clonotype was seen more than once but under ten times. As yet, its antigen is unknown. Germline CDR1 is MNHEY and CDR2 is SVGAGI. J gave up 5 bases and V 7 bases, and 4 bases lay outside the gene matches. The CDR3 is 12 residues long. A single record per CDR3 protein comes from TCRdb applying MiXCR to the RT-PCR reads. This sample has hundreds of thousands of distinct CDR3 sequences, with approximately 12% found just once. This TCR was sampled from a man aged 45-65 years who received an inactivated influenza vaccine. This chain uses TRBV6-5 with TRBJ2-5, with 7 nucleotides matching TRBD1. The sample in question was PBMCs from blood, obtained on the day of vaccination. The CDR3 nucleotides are TGTGCCAGCAAAGGGGGCGCGGAGACCCAGTACTTC. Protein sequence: CASKGGAETQYF.